This TCR beta chain originates from a study of shared clonotypes between healthy human individuals. About the research overall: The donor pool was made up of two women and three men aged 18 to 49. The study, taken as a whole, reports: Clonotype sharing among the donors was expected to vary with sequencing depth.

Remarks on this clone: The antigen is not known. This specimen includes other DNA sequences encoding the same CDR3.

All donors were healthy HIV-negative adults lacking recent acute infections or vaccinations. CDR1 is SGHTA, CDR2 FQGNSA, per germline. The ends lost 4 bases at V and 5 bases at J; junction bases unmatched: 4. This CDR3 comprises 14 residues. Repertoires were generated with immunoSEQ multiplex PCR, while TCRdb's copy carries only in-frame clones and drops some. The sample lists roughly 500,000 clones, more than 65% occurring once. Sample: PBMCs. The source is a woman in her thirties or forties in good health. Some clones in this sample may be carry-over from other donors' samples. V is TRBV7-2 and J is TRBJ2-2; 7 positions match TRBD1. CDR3 amino acids: CASSYRTGTGELFF. The CDR3 DNA reads TGTGCCAGCAGCTACCGGACAGGAACCGGGGAGCTGTTTTTT.